The T cell receptor beta chain under discussion was sequenced for a study of blood T cell repertoires in COVID-19. Residents of about two dozen US areas, aged roughly 18 to 89 years, made up the participants. Clinical histories supplied by participants themselves formed the basis of cohort assignment. Two negative PCRs, clearance, or symptom resolution had been documented for recovered Cohort 3 donors. Here immunoSEQ multiplex PCR was the method, and the copy in TCRdb shows in-frame clones only, minus some. The data hold approximately 200,000 clones, with 75% to 90% observed a single time. The CDR3 covers 15 residues.

The TCR originated in a young man who had recovered from COVID-19. Sequencing input: PBMCs or T cells enriched from blood (not recorded which). The chain has TRBV12-2 and TRBJ1-1. TRBV12-2 is classified as a pseudogene. CDR3 loop: CASRLEGRENTEAFF. The DNA of the CDR3 is TGTGCAAGTCGCTTAGAAGGTCGGGAGAACACTGAAGCTTTCTTT.